These 24 T cell receptor beta chains share one sample of origin, sequenced in a study of cytomegalovirus exposure and HLA in healthy donors. A multiplex PCR was run with 60 Vbeta primers and 13 Jbeta primers. Sequencing was performed with immunoSEQ multiplex PCR; in TCRdb, only in-frame clones are kept and a portion is missing. The sample yields some 120,000 clones, roughly 17% seen once. Sequences were obtained from PBMCs. Receptors were obtained from a female donor in good health and CMV-seropositive.

The chain combines TRBV15 with TRBJ1-3; D is undetermined. The germline V gene has CDR1 LNHNV and CDR2 YYDKDF (reference sequence). The V and J ends lost 1 base and 8 bases respectively, with 6 bases between them. This CDR3 is built from 12 residues. The chain's CDR3 is CATSRVVDTIYF. DNA for the CDR3: TGTGCCACCAGCAGAGTAGTGGACACCATATATTTT.

This clone was seen more than once but under ten times. The chain combines TRBV29-1 with TRBJ2-7; weak D call: TRBD1 (6 bases). Trimming cost V 7 bases and J 3 bases, with 16 bases left between them. The CDR3 contains 13 residues. Germline V gene sequence: CDR1 SQVTM, CDR2 ANQGSEA. The CDR3, as DNA: TGCAGCGCTGGGACATTAAACAGCTACGAGCAGTACTTC. This encodes CSAGTLNSYEQYF.

This chain joins TRBV27 and TRBJ2-1; 9 positions match TRBD1. Trimming cost V 7 bases and J 2 bases; bases outside gene matches: 9. The CDR3 is 16 amino acids. Germline V CDR1 and CDR2: MNHEY, SMNVEV (reference sequence). For the CDR3, the DNA is TGTGCCAGCACCACATACCGACAGGGGGCCTACAATGAGCAGTTCTTC. Translated, it gives CASTTYRQGAYNEQFF.

The table lists this clone with a few counts. The chain is built from TRBV7-8 and TRBJ2-7; TRBD1 agrees at 8 bases. Germline V gene sequence: CDR1 SGHVS, CDR2 FQNEAQ. This CDR3 comprises 13 residues. CDR3 bases: TGTGACAGAAGCCAGGGACAGGCCTACGAGCAGTACTTC. Protein product: CDRSQGQAYEQYF. The whole variable domain, remainder taken from reference TRBV7-8 and TRBJ2-7, is GAGVSQSPRYKVAKRGQDVALRCDPISGHVSLFWYQQALGQGPEFLTYFQNEAQLDKSGLPSDRFFAERPEGSVSTLKIQRTQQEDSAVYLCDRSQGQAYEQYFGPGTRLTVT.

The chain uses TRBV7-2 and TRBJ2-7; D unresolved. Germline V gives CDR1 SGHTA, CDR2 FQGNSA. The CDR3 is 13 residues long. Deletions cut 1 base from V and 6 bases from J, with 10 bases between. The CDR3 sequence is CASSLEPGSEQYF. CDR3 coding DNA: TGTGCCAGCAGCTTAGAGCCCGGGTCCGAGCAGTACTTC.

This clone was seen only a few times. This chain connects TRBV6-1 to TRBJ1-5, with D unclear. The germline V gene encodes CDR1 MNHNS and CDR2 SASEGT. With 0 bases removed from V and 6 bases from J, the gap between germline ends came to 15 bases. The CDR3 extends over 16 amino acids. CDR3 DNA: TGTGCCAGCAGTGAAGCGAGAGGGTTTATGATTCAGCCCCAGCATTTT. This codes for CASSEARGFMIQPQHF.

The chain has TRBV7-2 and TRBJ2-7; D perhaps matches TRBD1 (5 bases). CDR1 is SGHTA and CDR2 is FQGNSA in the germline V gene. Trimming took 5 bases from V and 6 from J, leaving 11 bases between them. The CDR3 has 12 residues. The CDR3 DNA is TGTGCCAGCAGCCCCAGGGTGGGCGAGCAGTACTTC. Protein sequence: CASSPRVGEQYF.

The CDR3 DNA is TGTGCCAGCAGCCAAGATAGGCGGGGGTACAATGAGCAGTTCTTC. This translates into CASSQDRRGYNEQFF. The genes are TRBV14 and TRBJ2-1; 7 bases agree with TRBD2. Germline V CDR1 and CDR2: SGHDN, FVKESK. The CDR3 extends over 15 amino acids. V shed 0 bases, J shed 4 bases, and the junction held 3 bases outside the gene matches.

The chain links TRBV29-1 to TRBJ1-1; TRBD1 matches at 8 bases. CDR1 is SQVTM, CDR2 ANQGSEA, per germline. This CDR3 has 15 amino acids. Unmatched junction bases numbered 14, after V lost 6 bases and J lost 5 bases. CDR3 bases: TGCAGCGTGATGTTGACCCCAGGGGGCGAGACTGAAGCTTTCTTT. Its protein is CSVMLTPGGETEAFF.

This clone was seen more than once but under ten times. The V and J genes are TRBV6-5 and TRBJ1-5; tentatively, D is TRBD1 (5 bases). The CDR3 contains 14 residues. Germline V gene sequence: CDR1 MNHEY, CDR2 SVGAGI. V was pared by 6 bases and J by 7 bases, with 16 bases between. The CDR3 protein is CASRTQGNGQPQHF. The CDR3 DNA is TGTGCCAGCAGGACTCAGGGCAATGGACAGCCCCAGCATTTT.

This sequence joins TRBV2 and TRBJ1-2, with D tentatively TRBD1 (5 bases). The CDR3 spans 11 residues. V was shortened by 7 bases and J by 4 bases, with 7 bases between the two germline ends. Germline lookup yields CDR1 SNHLY and CDR2 FYNNEI. The DNA for the CDR3 is TGTGCCAGCACAAGGGGCTATGGCTACACCTTC. This codes for CASTRGYGYTF.

This clone has just a few counts. The chain links TRBV5-1 to TRBJ2-7; TRBD1 might be the D (6 bases). CDR1 and CDR2 (germline): SGHRS, YFSETQ. The V end was cut by 0 bases, the J end by 2 bases, with 15 bases between. The CDR3 has 16 amino acids. The CDR3 nucleotides read TGCGCCAGCAGCTTGGGGTGGAGACAGGTCCCCTACGAGCAGTACTTC. As protein: CASSLGWRQVPYEQYF.

This chain uses TRBV27 with TRBJ1-5; TRBD1 matches 7 bases. The germline CDR1 and CDR2 sequences are MNHEY and SMNVEV (reference sequence). The CDR3 runs 16 residues. V gave up 5 bases and J gave up 5 bases; unmatched junction bases: 12. CDR3 amino acids: CASSENSGTEDQPQHF. The CDR3 DNA follows: TGTGCCAGCAGTGAAAACTCCGGGACAGAGGATCAGCCCCAGCATTTT.

The V call is TRBV18, the J call TRBJ2-3; 8 nucleotides line up with TRBD1. This CDR3 comprises 14 residues. With V trimmed by 3 bases and J by 6 bases, 5 bases remained unmatched. In germline, CDR1 is KGHSH, CDR2 LQKENI. The CDR3 sequence is CASSPPGGQDTQYF. CDR3 coding DNA: TGTGCCAGCTCACCTCCAGGGGGCCAGGATACGCAGTATTTT.

This clone turned up a few times. V is TRBV28 and J is TRBJ2-7; 9 nucleotides match TRBD1. Germline assignment: CDR1 MDHEN and CDR2 SYDVKM. This CDR3 is 15 amino acids long. The J segment lost 5 bases and the V segment lost 4 bases, leaving 9 bases of the junction unmatched. In DNA, the CDR3 is TGTGCCAGCAGTTACGCCGGGACAGGGTGGCACGAGCAGTACTTC. It is translated as CASSYAGTGWHEQYF.

The chain is built from TRBV5-1 and TRBJ1-4, with 10 bases lining up with TRBD1. CDR1 and CDR2 from the germline V gene are SGHRS and YFSETQ. Unmatched junction bases numbered 5, after V lost 4 bases and J lost 5 bases. The CDR3 is 15 amino acids. CDR3 in amino acids: CASSVPGQGNEKLFF. In DNA, the CDR3 is TGCGCCAGCAGCGTGCCGGGACAGGGGAATGAAAAACTGTTTTTT.

This clone was recorded a few times. The DNA for the CDR3 is TGTGCCAGCAGCTTGGGGACAGGGGGCCATGGCTACACCTTC. Amino acids: CASSLGTGGHGYTF. The chain uses TRBV5-6 and TRBJ1-2, with 11 nucleotides matching TRBD1. Losses at the gene ends were 0 bases for V and 6 bases for J; bases not matched to a gene: 1. CDR3 length: 14 residues. Germline V lookup: CDR1 SGHDT, CDR2 YYEEEE.

There are a few counts of this clone. This chain joins TRBV7-9 and TRBJ1-4; D possibly corresponds to TRBD1 (5 bases). There are 13 residues in the CDR3. Germline values: CDR1 SEHNR, CDR2 FQNEAQ (reference sequence). V was clipped by 5 bases and J by 6 bases, with 10 bases between them. The CDR3 here is CASSPGVYEKLFF. The CDR3 DNA reads TGTGCCAGCAGCCCGGGGGTTTATGAAAAACTGTTTTTT.

The chain joins TRBV5-6 to TRBJ1-6, with D perhaps TRBD1 (5 bases). This CDR3 comprises 18 residues. V shed 0 bases and J shed 3 bases, with 16 bases lying between them. In germline, CDR1 is SGHDT, CDR2 YYEEEE. The chain's CDR3 is CASSLGIGRVNYNSPLHF. The CDR3 coding sequence is TGTGCCAGCAGCTTGGGGATTGGCAGGGTTAACTATAATTCACCCCTCCACTTT.

This clone has more than one count but fewer than ten. J is TRBJ1-2 and V is TRBV4-1; 8 bases align to TRBD1. The ends lost 1 base at V and 4 bases at J; junction bases unmatched: 2. Per germline, CDR1 MGHRA and CDR2 YSYEKL. The CDR3 is 14 amino acids. CDR3 nucleotide sequence: TGCGCCAGCAGCCAAGTAGGGACAGGCTATGGCTACACCTTC. Translation: CASSQVGTGYGYTF.

The table lists this clone with a few counts. This rearrangement joins TRBV5-8 to TRBJ2-3; a weak D match, TRBD2 (5 bases). V was cut by 0 bases and J by 3 bases, with 14 bases left in between. This CDR3 is built from 16 residues. Germline-derived CDR1 and CDR2 are SGHTS and YDEGEE. CDR3 protein: CASSLVLASWTDTQYF. CDR3 nucleotide sequence: TGTGCCAGCAGCTTGGTTCTGGCTAGCTGGACAGATACGCAGTATTTT.

CDR3 sequence: CASSSRLNYEQYF. CDR3 in DNA: TGTGCCAGCAGCTCCAGACTCAACTACGAGCAGTACTTC. The chain is built from TRBV7-8 and TRBJ2-7, with D unclear. The CDR3 has 13 residues. Germline V gene lookup returns CDR1 SGHVS and CDR2 FQNEAQ. V lost 4 bases and J lost 3, with 10 bases in between.

The rearrangement joins TRBV7-9 to TRBJ1-2; D possibly corresponds to TRBD1 (6 bases). CDR1 SEHNR and CDR2 FQNEAQ come from the germline V gene (reference sequence). The germline V and J ends were trimmed by 5 bases and 2 bases, with 15 bases remaining between them. CDR3 length equals 15 residues. In DNA form, the CDR3 reads TGTGCCAGCAGCCAAAGCTGGACAGCCAACTATGGCTACACCTTC. Protein product: CASSQSWTANYGYTF.

This clone was observed a handful of times. V gene TRBV7-2 combines with J gene TRBJ2-7; 7 nucleotides match TRBD1. In germline, CDR1 is SGHTA, CDR2 FQGNSA. The CDR3 totals 13 residues. The V segment lost 5 bases and the J segment 8 bases; nucleotides outside the gene matches: 9. CDR3 in DNA: TGTGCCAGCAGCACGGGACAGTCTAACAAGCAGTACTTC. Its protein product is CASSTGQSNKQYF.